Given below is one TCR beta chain in context. This sample stems from a study of OX40 agonist ivuxolimab in advanced cancers. Study-wide background: Patients were dosed with the agonistic anti-OX40 (CD134) antibody ivuxolimab.

This table comes from immunoSEQ multiplex PCR, and its TCRdb copy is limited to in-frame clones, with some not included. The sample includes 30,000 to 45,000 clones, around 82% of them seen just once. Germline CDR1 SGHVS, CDR2 FNYEAQ. The CDR3 runs to 15 residues. The J segment lost 5 bases and the V segment lost 1 base, leaving 7 bases of the junction unmatched. Cycle 7 day 1, cycle 4 day 1, and baseline were the timepoints at which blood was sampled. The clonotype comes from an adult with an advanced solid tumor such as melanoma, head and neck, liver or kidney cancer. The chain combines TRBV7-6 with TRBJ1-1; 7 bases are a match to TRBD1. The source material was CD4+ or CD8+ T cells sorted from blood, sampled in a trial of the OX40 agonist ivuxolimab. CDR3 sequence (DNA): TGTGCCAGCAGCTTAGGTCCGACAGGGAGGACTGAAGCTTTCTTT. It specifies CASSLGPTGRTEAFF.